This is a list of T cell receptor beta chains from one sample in a study of neoadjuvant anti-PD-1 for oral cavity cancer. Clones were sequenced by immunoSEQ multiplex PCR, and TCRdb holds only the in-frame ones, with some missing. The top ten clones hold approximately 3% of a sample with some 66,000 clones, around 82% of them seen once. The sequencing used PBMCs, collected before nivolumab (anti-PD-1) treatment. All receptors come from a person aged 35 to 85 with oral cavity squamous cell carcinoma. The CDR3 runs from the conserved cysteine through the conserved F or W. D genes are given only for firm matches. A row's size may be missing; if present it is once, few, many or a size class.

TGTGCCTGGCTGGCTAGCGGGCATCTTAATGAGCAGTTCTTC | CAWLASGHLNEQFF | TRBD2 | . | TRBJ2-1 | TRBV30
TGTGCCAGTAGTATGGCCCCCCAGGCGGGGAACTATGGCTACACCTTC | CASSMAPQAGNYGYTF | . | . | TRBJ1-2 | TRBV19
TGTGCCAGCAGTTACTCGCGGGGTCAAGAGACCCAGTACTTC | CASSYSRGQETQYF | . | . | TRBJ2-5 | TRBV6-5
TGCGCCAGCAGCCCCCAGGGTCTCACCGGGGAGCTGTTTTTT | CASSPQGLTGELFF | . | . | TRBJ2-2 | TRBV5-1
TGTGCCAGCAGTCTAATGACGGCTAACTATGGCTACACCTTC | CASSLMTANYGYTF | . | once | TRBJ1-2 | TRBV6-6
TGTGCCAGCAGCCAAGAAGGGATATGGGCTTTCTTT | CASSQEGIWAFF | . | . | TRBJ1-1 | TRBV4-2
TGTGCCAGCAGTATTGGGGGAGAGACCCAGTACTTC | CASSIGGETQYF | . | . | TRBJ2-5 | TRBV2
TGTGCCAGCAGCTTAGTGACAGGGGTTGTTTGGACCCAGTACTTC | CASSLVTGVVWTQYF | TRBD1 | . | TRBJ2-5 | TRBV7-8
TGTGCCAGCAGCTGGGATTATGGCTACACCTTC | CASSWDYGYTF | . | . | TRBJ1-2 | TRBV7-2
TGTGCCAGCAGTTACTCGGGCGGAATCTATGGCTACACCTTC | CASSYSGGIYGYTF | . | once | TRBJ1-2 | TRBV6-6
TGTGCCAGCAGAAGGACGGCGAGCAATGAAAAACTGTTTTTT | CASRRTASNEKLFF | . | . | TRBJ1-4 | TRBV6-5
TGTGCCAGCAGCTTAGGGGTTGGGGTCCACAATCAGCCCCAGCATTTT | CASSLGVGVHNQPQHF | . | . | TRBJ1-5 | TRBV11-2
TGCAGCGTTGATGGCGGGAGCTCAGATACGCAGTATTTT | CSVDGGSSDTQYF | TRBD2 | . | TRBJ2-3 | TRBV29-1
TGTGCCAGCAGCGGACTCAGGGGTCGAGGGGAGACCCAGTACTTC | CASSGLRGRGETQYF | . | . | TRBJ2-5 | TRBV11-2
TGTGCCAGCAGCCTCCCCGGGACTTTAGGCGGCTACACCTTC | CASSLPGTLGGYTF | . | . | TRBJ1-2 | TRBV7-9
TGTGCCAGCAGTGAGTCAGGGGCCGCCACCGGGGAGCTGTTTTTT | CASSESGAATGELFF | . | . | TRBJ2-2 | TRBV6-4
TGTGCCACCAGTACCCTAGCGGGAAGCTACGAGCAGTACTTC | CATSTLAGSYEQYF | TRBD2 | . | TRBJ2-7 | TRBV15
TGCGCCAGCAGACCTAGCGGGACTAGCAGGAATGAGCAGTTCTTC | CASRPSGTSRNEQFF | TRBD2 | few | TRBJ2-1 | TRBV10-2
TGTGCCAGCACAGCGGGGGGGCTGAATGAGCAGTTCTTC | CASTAGGLNEQFF | TRBD2 | . | TRBJ2-1 | TRBV2
TGCGCCAGCAGCCAAGGCACTCTCGGCGGAACTAACTATGGCTACACCTTC | CASSQGTLGGTNYGYTF | . | . | TRBJ1-2 | TRBV4-1
TGTGCCAGCAGTGAAATCCCAGGGAGCTCCTACGAGCAGTACTTC | CASSEIPGSSYEQYF | . | . | TRBJ2-7 | TRBV6-1
TGTGCCAGCAGCGTCCTATCGGGGGGCCTACAAGAGACCCAGTACTTC | CASSVLSGGLQETQYF | . | . | TRBJ2-5 | TRBV7-9